The 11 T cell receptor beta chains below come from one sample, sequenced in a study of blood T cell repertoires in COVID-19. Only in-frame clones appear in the TCRdb table, and some are missing; sequencing was by immunoSEQ multiplex PCR. This sample has some 130,000 clones, with 80% found just once. Sequencing was done on a sample of peripheral blood. These receptors originate from a man aged 70 or older with acute or convalescent COVID-19.

V is TRBV5-1 and J is TRBJ1-1; TRBD1 agrees at 9 bases. The CDR3 totals 15 residues. Per the germline V gene, CDR1 is SGHRS and CDR2 is YFSETQ. Losses at the gene ends were 4 bases for V and 4 bases for J; bases not matched to a gene: 8. CDR3 loop: CASSISGTGTTEAFF. The CDR3 nucleotides are TGCGCCAGCAGCATCTCCGGGACAGGGACCACTGAAGCTTTCTTT.

This CDR3 reads CASRLAGGLADTQYF. The CDR3 bases are TGCGCCAGCAGGCTAGCGGGGGGGCTAGCGGATACGCAGTATTTT. The V and J genes are TRBV5-1 and TRBJ2-3; 12 bases fit TRBD2. This CDR3 comprises 15 residues. The V gene's germline CDR1 is SGHRS and CDR2 YFSETQ. Trimming cost V 5 bases and J 6 bases; bases outside gene matches: 7.

The table lists this clone with a count of one. V and J are TRBV6-1 and TRBJ1-2; a possible D gene is TRBD1 (5 bases). Germline CDR1 is MNHNS and CDR2 is SASEGT. With 3 bases removed from V and 8 bases from J, the gap between germline ends came to 7 bases. The CDR3 consists of 11 residues. The CDR3: CASSEKGGYTF. The CDR3 bases are TGTGCCAGCAGTGAGAAGGGGGGCTACACCTTC.

The chain links TRBV27 to TRBJ2-7; possible D gene TRBD2, 5 bases. This CDR3 has 13 amino acids. Trimming stripped 4 bases from V and 4 bases from J, with 11 bases between. Germline V CDR1 and CDR2: MNHEY, SMNVEV (reference sequence). In DNA, the CDR3 is TGTGCCAGCAGTTGGCAGCGGCAATACGAGCAGTACTTC. Amino acid sequence: CASSWQRQYEQYF.

In its sample, this clone was seen a few times. The genes are TRBV3-1 (or the pseudogene TRBV3-2) and TRBJ1-5, with D perhaps matching TRBD1 (5 bases). The V end lost 0 bases, the J end lost 5 bases, and 11 bases lay between the germline ends. This CDR3 is 15 amino acids long. The germline gives CDR1 LGHDT, CDR2 YNNKEL (reference sequence). Here the CDR3 DNA reads TGTGCCAGCAGCCAAGACAGCAGGGTGGATCAGCCCCAGCATTTT. Its protein is CASSQDSRVDQPQHF.

This chain uses TRBV15 with TRBJ2-2; possibly TRBD2 for D (5 bases). Germline V lookup: CDR1 LNHNV, CDR2 YYDKDF (reference sequence). The CDR3 totals 16 residues. The germline V and J ends were trimmed by 0 bases and 1 base, with 9 bases remaining between them. The DNA for the CDR3 is TGTGCCACCAGCAGAGATGCCGGGGAGAACACCGGGGAGCTGTTTTTT. Amino acid sequence: CATSRDAGENTGELFF.

The gene calls are TRBV27 and TRBJ1-5; D is perhaps TRBD1 (6 bases). Trimming pared 4 bases from V and 5 bases from J, leaving 12 bases between. The germline V gene has CDR1 MNHEY and CDR2 SMNVEV (reference sequence). The CDR3 sequence is 14 residues long. In nucleotides, the CDR3 is TGTGCCAGCAGTTCCTTGGACAGAGATCAGCCCCAGCATTTT. It encodes CASSSLDRDQPQHF.

This clone is a singleton in its sample. The chain couples TRBV6-6 to TRBJ1-6, with D uncertain. Germline V CDR1 and CDR2: MNHNY, SVGAGI (reference sequence). The CDR3 spans 12 residues. V lost 10 bases to trimming and J lost 9 bases, with 13 bases between them. The CDR3 DNA sequence: TGTGCCACCGCCGAGGGAGGTTCACCCCTCCACTTT. This codes for CATAEGGSPLHF.

The CDR3 DNA is TGCGCCAGCAGCTACCGGGACAGCGGATCAACTAATGAAAAACTGTTTTTT. Translated: CASSYRDSGSTNEKLFF. The chain recombines TRBV5-1 with TRBJ1-4; 7 bases are shared with TRBD1. J gave up 0 bases and V 3 bases, and 8 bases lay outside the gene matches. CDR3 length: 17 amino acids. Germline V lookup: CDR1 SGHRS, CDR2 YFSETQ.

The rearrangement links TRBV11-1 to TRBJ1-3; TRBD1 might be the D (6 bases). The CDR3 consists of 16 residues. Germline CDR1 is SGHAT and CDR2 is FQDESV (reference sequence). Trimming took 5 bases from V and 0 from J, leaving 14 bases between them. This CDR3 reads CASSETGRSSGNTIYF. As DNA, the CDR3 is TGTGCCAGCAGCGAAACAGGGCGTAGCTCTGGAAACACCATATATTTT.

The chain carries TRBV6-5 and TRBJ1-4; D perhaps matches TRBD1 (6 bases). CDR1 is MNHEY and CDR2 is SVGAGI in the germline V gene. V lost 6 bases to trimming and J lost 1 base, with 12 bases between them. The CDR3 contains 15 residues. The DNA for the CDR3 is TGTGCCAGCAGAATAAGACAGGAAACTAATGAAAAACTGTTTTTT. Translation gives CASRIRQETNEKLFF.